Here is one TCR beta chain with its context. What it binds is not known. The data were obtained in a study of CD8 T cells in ankylosing spondylitis. Study-wide points: Several highly homologous variants made up a TCR beta motif that seemed to typify ankylosing spondylitis blood.

TCRdb reprocessed the 5' RACE reads via MiXCR and lists one record per CDR3 protein. The sample has approximately 400,000 distinct CDR3 sequences, roughly a sixth seen once. Germline trimming cut 3 bases from V and 7 bases from J; bases unmatched to any gene: 7. This CDR3 contains 15 residues. Source material: blood, either unsorted or a sorted T cell fraction (not recorded which). The genes are TRBV12-3 or TRBV12-4 and TRBJ1-4; TRBD1 aligns across 8 bases. This TCR came from a male donor with ankylosing spondylitis. CDR3 in amino acids: CASSFKDRVSEKLFF. Written as DNA, the CDR3 is TGTGCCAGCAGTTTTAAGGACAGGGTCAGTGAAAAACTGTTTTTT.